These 9 T cell receptor beta chains share one sample of origin, sequenced in a study of T cell repertoires in ileal Crohn's disease. Time point given: neoterminal ileum biopsy at postoperative endoscopy, about 6 months after surgery. The method was immunoSEQ multiplex PCR; TCRdb's version includes in-frame clones alone and lacks a portion of them. The sample lists about 500 clones, about 87% occurring once. The sample consisted of ileal tissue. The source of these receptors is an adult with Crohn's disease.

The rearrangement links TRBV11-3 to TRBJ1-2; D remains ambiguous. The CDR3 totals 14 residues. Germline V CDR1 and CDR2: SGHNT, YENEEA. V was pared by 1 base and J by 1 base, with 7 bases between. The CDR3: CASSLGLFNYGYTF. In DNA form, the CDR3 reads TGTGCCAGCAGCTTAGGGCTGTTTAACTATGGCTACACCTTC.

This chain joins TRBV7-5 and TRBJ2-7; the DNA was not compared with TRBD2, the D call given in the table. TRBV7-5 is classified as a pseudogene. The CDR3 runs 12 residues. The CDR3 reads CARSIFRGEQYF. Written as DNA, the CDR3 is TGTGCCAGAAGCATTTTTCGGGGGGAGCAGTACTTC.

The chain recombines TRBV9 with TRBJ2-1, with 12 positions matching TRBD2. The length of the CDR3 is 16 residues. CDR1 SGDLS and CDR2 YYNGEE come from the germline V gene. The ends lost 0 bases at V and 4 bases at J; junction bases unmatched: 2. CDR3 DNA sequence: TGTGCCAGCAGCGTAGAGGGACTAGCGGGTTACAATGAGCAGTTCTTC. Amino acids: CASSVEGLAGYNEQFF. Combining the CDR3 with reference TRBV9 and TRBJ2-1 gives the whole variable domain DSGVTQTPKHLITATGQRVTLRCSPRSGDLSVYWYQQSLDQGLQFLIQYYNGEERAKGNILERFSAQQFPDLHSELNLSSLELGDSALYFCASSVEGLAGYNEQFFGPGTRLTVL.

This rearrangement joins TRBV28 to TRBJ2-7; D is possibly TRBD2 (7 bases). With 6 bases removed from V and 0 bases from J, the gap between germline ends came to 12 bases. Germline CDR1 is MDHEN and CDR2 is SYDVKM. This CDR3 is 14 amino acids long. CDR3 nucleotide sequence: TGTGCCAGCAGGGGGCGGGGGCGCTCCTACGAGCAGTACTTC. It yields the protein CASRGRGRSYEQYF.

The chain recombines TRBV10-2 with TRBJ2-5; 7 bases align to TRBD2. The CDR3 is 14 residues long. J was trimmed by 5 bases and V by 7 bases; bases with no gene match: 10. Per germline, CDR1 WSHSY and CDR2 SAAADI. CDR3 protein: CASTGPGGGETQYF. Written as DNA, the CDR3 is TGCGCCAGCACCGGGCCCGGGGGAGGGGAGACCCAGTACTTC.

The chain uses TRBV6-1 and TRBJ2-3; 13 bases fit TRBD2. The CDR3 length is 17 residues. After removal of 2 bases from V and 2 bases from J, the junction contained 4 bases not matched to a gene. Germline CDR1 MNHNS, CDR2 SASEGT. The CDR3 DNA sequence: TGTGCCAGCAGTGAATTCGGGACTAGCGGGGCCACAGATACGCAGTATTTT. It specifies CASSEFGTSGATDTQYF.

V and J are TRBV27 and TRBJ2-7, with D uncertain. This CDR3 is 14 amino acids long. CDR1 is MNHEY, CDR2 SMNVEV, per germline (reference sequence). The germline V and J ends were trimmed by 6 bases and 2 bases, with 14 bases remaining between them. The CDR3 bases are TGTGCCAGCAGCCCGGGTCGAGAACCCTACGAGCAGTACTTC. This translates into CASSPGREPYEQYF.

The genes are TRBV19 and TRBJ1-5; 10 nucleotides agree with TRBD1. The length of the CDR3 is 14 residues. Looked up from germline, CDR1 is LNHDA and CDR2 is SQIVND (reference sequence). Trimming took 7 bases from V and 6 from J; bases not matched to a gene: 6. Here the CDR3 DNA reads TGTGCCAGTAACGACAGGGGGCGCGGTCAGCCCCAGCATTTT. Its protein product is CASNDRGRGQPQHF.

The J gene is TRBJ2-5, the V gene TRBV5-1; maybe TRBD1 (5 bases). The length of the CDR3 is 15 residues. Trimming shortened V by 2 bases and J by 2 bases, and 13 bases separated the two germline ends. Germline V CDR1 and CDR2: SGHRS, YFSETQ. CDR3 amino acids: CASSFSSTAQETQYF. The CDR3 nucleotides are TGCGCCAGCAGCTTCTCGTCGACAGCGCAAGAGACCCAGTACTTC.